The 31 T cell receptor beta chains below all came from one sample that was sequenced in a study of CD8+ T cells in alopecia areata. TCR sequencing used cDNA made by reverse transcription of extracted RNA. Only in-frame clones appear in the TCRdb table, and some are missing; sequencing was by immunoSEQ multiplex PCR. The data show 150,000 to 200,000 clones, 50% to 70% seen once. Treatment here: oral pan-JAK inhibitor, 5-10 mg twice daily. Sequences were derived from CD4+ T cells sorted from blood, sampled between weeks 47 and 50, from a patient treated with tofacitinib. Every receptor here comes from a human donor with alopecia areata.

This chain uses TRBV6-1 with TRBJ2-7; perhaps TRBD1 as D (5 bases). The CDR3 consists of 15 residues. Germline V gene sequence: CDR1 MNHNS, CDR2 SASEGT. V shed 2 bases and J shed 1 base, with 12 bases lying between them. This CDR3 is CASSELPGWSYEQYF. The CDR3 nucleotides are TGTGCCAGCAGTGAATTGCCAGGGTGGTCCTACGAGCAGTACTTC.

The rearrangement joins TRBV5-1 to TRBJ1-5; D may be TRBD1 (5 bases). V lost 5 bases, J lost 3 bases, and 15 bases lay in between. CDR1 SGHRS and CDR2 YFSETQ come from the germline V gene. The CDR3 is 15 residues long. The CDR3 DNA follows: TGCGCCAGCAGACCGGACACGCGGCCCAATCAGCCCCAGCATTTT. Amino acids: CASRPDTRPNQPQHF. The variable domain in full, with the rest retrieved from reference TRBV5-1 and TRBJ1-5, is KAGVTQTPRYLIKTRGQQVTLSCSPISGHRSVSWYQQTPGQGLQFLFEYFSETQRNKGNFPGRFSGRQFSNSRSEMNVSTLELGDSALYLCASRPDTRPNQPQHFGDGTRLSIL.

The CDR3 sequence is CASSTRGLYEQYF. The CDR3 nucleotides are TGCGCCAGCAGCACCCGAGGACTCTACGAGCAGTACTTC. The gene calls are TRBV5-1 and TRBJ2-7, with D possibly matching TRBD2 (5 bases). This CDR3 comprises 13 residues. Germline V gene sequence: CDR1 SGHRS, CDR2 YFSETQ. Trimming took off 4 bases at V and 3 bases at J, with 11 bases between the two ends.

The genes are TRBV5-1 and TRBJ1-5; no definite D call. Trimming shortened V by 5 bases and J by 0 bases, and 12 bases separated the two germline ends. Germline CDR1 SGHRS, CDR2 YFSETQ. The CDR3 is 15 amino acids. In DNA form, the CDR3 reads TGCGCCAGCAGTCAATCAGGAGATAGCAATCAGCCCCAGCATTTT. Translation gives CASSQSGDSNQPQHF.

In nucleotides, the CDR3 is TGTGCCAGCAGTGAATCCAGGGTTAGCTCCTACGAGCAGTACTTC. Translating gives CASSESRVSSYEQYF. The chain has TRBV25-1 and TRBJ2-7, with TRBD1 as a possible D gene (5 bases). Looked up from germline, CDR1 is MGHDK and CDR2 is SYGVNS. This CDR3 contains 15 residues. V lost 1 base to trimming and J lost 0 bases, with 10 bases between them.

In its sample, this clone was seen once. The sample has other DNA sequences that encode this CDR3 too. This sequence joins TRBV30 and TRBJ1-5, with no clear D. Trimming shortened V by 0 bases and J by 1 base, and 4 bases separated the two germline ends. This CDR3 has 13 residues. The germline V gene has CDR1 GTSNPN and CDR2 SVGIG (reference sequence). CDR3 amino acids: CAWSVQSNQPQHF. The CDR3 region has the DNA TGTGCCTGGAGTGTCCAGAGCAATCAGCCCCAGCATTTT. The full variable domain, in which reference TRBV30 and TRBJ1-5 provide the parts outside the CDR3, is SQTIHQWPATLVQPVGSPLSLECTVEGTSNPNLYWYRQAAGRGLQLLFYSVGIGQISSEVPQNLSASRPQDRQFILSSKKLLLSDSGFYLCAWSVQSNQPQHFGDGTRLSIL.

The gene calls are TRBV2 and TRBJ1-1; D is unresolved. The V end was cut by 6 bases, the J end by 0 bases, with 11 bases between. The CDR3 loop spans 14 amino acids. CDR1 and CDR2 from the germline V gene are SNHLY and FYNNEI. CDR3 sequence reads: CASRGKLVNTEAFF. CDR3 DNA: TGTGCCAGCAGGGGTAAATTGGTGAACACTGAAGCTTTCTTT.

CDR3 protein: CATWGGVDNSPLHF. In DNA, the CDR3 is TGTGCCACCTGGGGAGGAGTAGATAATTCACCCCTCCACTTT. The gene calls are TRBV25-1 and TRBJ1-6; D remains ambiguous. Per the germline V gene, CDR1 is MGHDK and CDR2 is SYGVNS. Trimming shortened V by 10 bases and J by 5 bases, and 15 bases separated the two germline ends. The CDR3 consists of 14 residues.

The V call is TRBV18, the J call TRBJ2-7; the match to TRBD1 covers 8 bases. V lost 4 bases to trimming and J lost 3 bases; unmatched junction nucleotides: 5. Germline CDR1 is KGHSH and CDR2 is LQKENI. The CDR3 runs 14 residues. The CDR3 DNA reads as TGTGCCAGCTCACGTGGGACAGGAGTCTACGAGCAGTACTTC. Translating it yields CASSRGTGVYEQYF.

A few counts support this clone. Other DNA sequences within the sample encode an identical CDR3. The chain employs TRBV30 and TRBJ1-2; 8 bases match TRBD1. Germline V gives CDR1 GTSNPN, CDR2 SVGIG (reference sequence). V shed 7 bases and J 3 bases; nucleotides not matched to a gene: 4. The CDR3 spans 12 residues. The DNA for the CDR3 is TGTGCCTACCAACAGGGGGACTATGGCTACACCTTC. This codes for CAYQQGDYGYTF.

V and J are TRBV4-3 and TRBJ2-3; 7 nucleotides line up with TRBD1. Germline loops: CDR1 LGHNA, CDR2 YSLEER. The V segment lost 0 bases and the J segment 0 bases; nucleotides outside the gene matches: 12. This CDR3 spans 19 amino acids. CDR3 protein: CASSQEVPRGQISTDTQYF. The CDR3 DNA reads TGCGCCAGCAGCCAAGAGGTTCCTCGGGGACAGATCAGCACAGATACGCAGTATTTT.

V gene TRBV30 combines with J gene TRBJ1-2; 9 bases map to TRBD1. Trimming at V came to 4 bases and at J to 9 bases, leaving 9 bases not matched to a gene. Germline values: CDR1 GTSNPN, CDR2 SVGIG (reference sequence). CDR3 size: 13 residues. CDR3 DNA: TGTGCCTGGAAAATCACAGGGGGCGTGAGCTACACCTTC. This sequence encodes CAWKITGGVSYTF.

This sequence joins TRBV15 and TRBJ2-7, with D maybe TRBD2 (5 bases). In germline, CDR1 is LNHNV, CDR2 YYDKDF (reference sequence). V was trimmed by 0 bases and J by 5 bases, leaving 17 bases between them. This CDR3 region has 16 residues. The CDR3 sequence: CATSRDGRVRYHEQYF. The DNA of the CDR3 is TGTGCCACCAGCAGAGATGGGCGGGTGAGGTACCACGAGCAGTACTTC.

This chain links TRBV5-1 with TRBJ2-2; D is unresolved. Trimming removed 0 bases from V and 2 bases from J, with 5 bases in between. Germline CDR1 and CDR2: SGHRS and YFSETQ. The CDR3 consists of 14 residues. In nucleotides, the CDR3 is TGCGCCAGCAGCTTGGCGGGCAACACCGGGGAGCTGTTTTTT. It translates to CASSLAGNTGELFF.

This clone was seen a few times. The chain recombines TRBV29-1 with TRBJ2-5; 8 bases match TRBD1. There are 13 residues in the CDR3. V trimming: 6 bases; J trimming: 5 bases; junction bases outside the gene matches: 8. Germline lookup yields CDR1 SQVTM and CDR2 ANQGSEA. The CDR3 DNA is TGCAGCGTCGAGGACAGGGTTCTGGAGACCCAGTACTTC. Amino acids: CSVEDRVLETQYF.

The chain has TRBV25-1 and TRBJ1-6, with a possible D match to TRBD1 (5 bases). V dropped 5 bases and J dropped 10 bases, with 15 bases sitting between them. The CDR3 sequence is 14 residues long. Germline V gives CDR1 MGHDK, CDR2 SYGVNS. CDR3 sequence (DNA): TGTGCCAGCAGTACTCCGGGGCTCGCCTCACCCCTCCACTTT. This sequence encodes CASSTPGLASPLHF.

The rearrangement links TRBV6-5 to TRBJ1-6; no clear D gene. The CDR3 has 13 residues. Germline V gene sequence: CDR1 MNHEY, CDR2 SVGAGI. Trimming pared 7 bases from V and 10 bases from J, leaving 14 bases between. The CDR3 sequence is CASISRLGSPLHF. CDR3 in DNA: TGTGCCAGCATCTCCAGGTTAGGATCACCCCTCCACTTT.

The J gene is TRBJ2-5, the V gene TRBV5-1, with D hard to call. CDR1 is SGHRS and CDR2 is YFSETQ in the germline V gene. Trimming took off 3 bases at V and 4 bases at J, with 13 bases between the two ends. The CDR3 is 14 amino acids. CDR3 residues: CASSSSGSGETQYF. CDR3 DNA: TGCGCCAGCAGCTCCTCGGGTTCGGGAGAGACCCAGTACTTC.

CDR3 DNA sequence: TGCGCCAGCAGCTTGGATGCCAGGACGAACACTGAAGCTTTCTTT. Translating it yields CASSLDARTNTEAFF. The chain links TRBV5-1 to TRBJ1-1, with D hard to call. Germline values: CDR1 SGHRS, CDR2 YFSETQ. The V and J ends lost 0 bases and 1 base respectively, with 10 bases between them. CDR3 size: 15 residues. The whole variable domain, filled in from reference TRBV5-1 and TRBJ1-1, reads KAGVTQTPRYLIKTRGQQVTLSCSPISGHRSVSWYQQTPGQGLQFLFEYFSETQRNKGNFPGRFSGRQFSNSRSEMNVSTLELGDSALYLCASSLDARTNTEAFFGQGTRLTVV.

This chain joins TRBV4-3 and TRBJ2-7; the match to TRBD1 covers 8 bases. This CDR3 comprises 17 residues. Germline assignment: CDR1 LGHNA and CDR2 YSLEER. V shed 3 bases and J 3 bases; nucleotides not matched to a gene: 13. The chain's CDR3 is CASSHPRTGQSLYEQYF. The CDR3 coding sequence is TGCGCCAGCAGCCACCCTCGGACAGGGCAGTCCCTCTACGAGCAGTACTTC.

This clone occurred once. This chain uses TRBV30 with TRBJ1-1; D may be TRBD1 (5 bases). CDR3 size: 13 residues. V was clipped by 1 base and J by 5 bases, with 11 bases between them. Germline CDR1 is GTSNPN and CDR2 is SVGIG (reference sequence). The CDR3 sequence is CAWSGDLGTEAFF. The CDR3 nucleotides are TGTGCCTGGAGTGGGGACCTAGGGACTGAAGCTTTCTTT. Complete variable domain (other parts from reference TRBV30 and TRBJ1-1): SQTIHQWPATLVQPVGSPLSLECTVEGTSNPNLYWYRQAAGRGLQLLFYSVGIGQISSEVPQNLSASRPQDRQFILSSKKLLLSDSGFYLCAWSGDLGTEAFFGQGTRLTVV.

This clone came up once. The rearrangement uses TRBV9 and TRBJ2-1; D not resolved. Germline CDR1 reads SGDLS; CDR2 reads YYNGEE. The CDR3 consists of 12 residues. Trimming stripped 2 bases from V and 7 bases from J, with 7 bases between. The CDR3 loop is CASSVQANEQFF. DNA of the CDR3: TGTGCCAGCAGCGTCCAAGCGAATGAGCAGTTCTTC.

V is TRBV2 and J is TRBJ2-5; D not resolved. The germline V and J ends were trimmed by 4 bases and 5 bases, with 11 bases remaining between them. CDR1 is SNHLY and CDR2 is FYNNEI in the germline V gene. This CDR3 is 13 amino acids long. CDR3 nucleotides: TGTGCCAGCAGTGTACAAGCCCTTGAGACCCAGTACTTC. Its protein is CASSVQALETQYF.

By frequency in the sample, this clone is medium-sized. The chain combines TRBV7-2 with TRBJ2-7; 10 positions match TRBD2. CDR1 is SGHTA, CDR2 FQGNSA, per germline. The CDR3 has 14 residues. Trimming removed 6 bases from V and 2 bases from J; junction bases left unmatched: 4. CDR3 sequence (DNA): TGTGCCAGCAGTCGGACTAGCGGTACCTACGAGCAGTACTTC. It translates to CASSRTSGTYEQYF.

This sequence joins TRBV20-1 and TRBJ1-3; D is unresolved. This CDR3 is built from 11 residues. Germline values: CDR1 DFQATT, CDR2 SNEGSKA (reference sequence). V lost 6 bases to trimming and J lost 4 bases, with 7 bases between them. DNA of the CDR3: TGCAGTGCGGGAACCGGAAACACCATATATTTT. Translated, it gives CSAGTGNTIYF.

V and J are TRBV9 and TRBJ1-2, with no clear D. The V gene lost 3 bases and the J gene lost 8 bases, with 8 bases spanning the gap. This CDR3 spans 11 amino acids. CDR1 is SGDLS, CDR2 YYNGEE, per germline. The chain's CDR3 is CASSAPRGYTF. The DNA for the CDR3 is TGTGCCAGCAGCGCCCCTCGGGGCTACACCTTC.

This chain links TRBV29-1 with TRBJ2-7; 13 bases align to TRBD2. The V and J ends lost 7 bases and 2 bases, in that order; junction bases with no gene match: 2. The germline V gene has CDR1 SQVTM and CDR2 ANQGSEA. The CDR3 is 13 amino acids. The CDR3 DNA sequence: TGCAGCGCGGGACTAGCGGGGACCTACGAGCAGTACTTC. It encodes CSAGLAGTYEQYF.

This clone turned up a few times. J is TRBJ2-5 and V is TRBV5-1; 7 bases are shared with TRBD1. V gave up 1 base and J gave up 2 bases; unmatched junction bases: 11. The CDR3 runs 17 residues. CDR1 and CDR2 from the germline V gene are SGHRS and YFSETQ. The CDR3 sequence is CASSLKVVGQIQETQYF. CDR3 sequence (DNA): TGCGCCAGCAGCTTGAAGGTCGTGGGACAGATTCAAGAGACCCAGTACTTC.

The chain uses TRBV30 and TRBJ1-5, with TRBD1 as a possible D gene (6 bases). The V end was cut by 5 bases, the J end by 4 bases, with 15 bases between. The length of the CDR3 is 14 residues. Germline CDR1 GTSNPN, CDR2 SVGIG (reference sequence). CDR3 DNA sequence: TGTGCCTGGCAAATACAGGGAGCTAATCAGCCCCAGCATTTT. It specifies CAWQIQGANQPQHF. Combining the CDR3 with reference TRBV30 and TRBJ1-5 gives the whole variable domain SQTIHQWPATLVQPVGSPLSLECTVEGTSNPNLYWYRQAAGRGLQLLFYSVGIGQISSEVPQNLSASRPQDRQFILSSKKLLLSDSGFYLCAWQIQGANQPQHFGDGTRLSIL.

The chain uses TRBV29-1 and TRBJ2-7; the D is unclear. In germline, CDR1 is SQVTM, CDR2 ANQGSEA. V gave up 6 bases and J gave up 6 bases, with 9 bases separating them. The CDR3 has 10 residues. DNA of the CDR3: TGCAGCGTCCTGCACATCGAGCAGTACTTC. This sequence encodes CSVLHIEQYF.

The DNA of the CDR3 is TGCGCCAGCAGCTTAGGGGCAGGGGCTCAAGAGACCCAGTACTTC. Translating gives CASSLGAGAQETQYF. V gene TRBV5-1 combines with J gene TRBJ2-5; D might be TRBD1 (6 bases). CDR3 length: 15 residues. The germline gives CDR1 SGHRS, CDR2 YFSETQ. V was clipped by 2 bases and J by 2 bases, with 13 bases between them.